The 20 T cell receptor beta chains below all came from one sample that was sequenced in a study of OX40 agonist ivuxolimab in advanced cancers. Only in-frame clones appear in the TCRdb table, and some are missing; sequencing was by immunoSEQ multiplex PCR. The repertoire holds about 99,000 clones, approximately 93% seen once, with about 0.17% in the top ten. This material consisted of CD4+ or CD8+ T cells sorted from blood, taken in a trial of the OX40 agonist ivuxolimab. All receptors derive from an adult with an advanced solid tumor such as melanoma, head and neck, liver or kidney cancer.

This clone came up a few times. The chain has TRBV7-9 and TRBJ1-1; D is unclear. The CDR3 contains 9 residues. V lost 7 bases to trimming and J lost 4 bases, with 1 base between them. Germline values: CDR1 SEHNR, CDR2 FQNEAQ (reference sequence). CDR3 amino acids: CASTTEAFF. Here the CDR3 DNA reads TGTGCCAGCACCACTGAAGCTTTCTTT.

The CDR3 reads CATLSEWPYEQYF. The CDR3 bases are TGTGCCACCTTATCGGAATGGCCATACGAGCAGTACTTC. The gene calls are TRBV28 and TRBJ2-7, with D unresolved. Looked up from germline, CDR1 is MDHEN and CDR2 is SYDVKM. V lost 10 bases to trimming and J lost 4 bases, with 17 bases between them. CDR3 length: 13 residues.

The chain is built from TRBV5-1 and TRBJ1-2, with 10 bases identical to TRBD1. This CDR3 region has 14 residues. V trimming: 2 bases; J trimming: 7 bases; junction bases outside the gene matches: 5. Per the germline V gene, CDR1 is SGHRS and CDR2 is YFSETQ. CDR3 nucleotide sequence: TGCGCCAGCAGCTTTCCGACAGGGGGCTCTGGCTACACCTTC. Translating it yields CASSFPTGGSGYTF. Looking up the rest from reference TRBV5-1 and TRBJ1-2 gives the full variable domain: KAGVTQTPRYLIKTRGQQVTLSCSPISGHRSVSWYQQTPGQGLQFLFEYFSETQRNKGNFPGRFSGRQFSNSRSEMNVSTLELGDSALYLCASSFPTGGSGYTFGSGTRLTVV.

V is TRBV10-3 and J is TRBJ1-6, with TRBD1 matching over 9 bases. Unmatched junction bases numbered 5, after V lost 4 bases and J lost 7 bases. This CDR3 has 15 amino acids. Germline V lookup: CDR1 ENHRY, CDR2 SYGVKD. The CDR3 sequence: CAISAGDRENSPLHF. The CDR3, as DNA: TGTGCCATCAGTGCGGGGGACAGGGAGAATTCACCCCTCCACTTT.

The chain uses TRBV5-1 and TRBJ2-5, with 7 bases lining up with TRBD2. V lost 5 bases and J lost 2; bases outside the gene matches: 3. Looked up from germline, CDR1 is SGHRS and CDR2 is YFSETQ. This CDR3 comprises 13 residues. CDR3 nucleotides: TGCGCCAGCAGTCGGGAGGCACAAGAGACCCAGTACTTC. It encodes CASSREAQETQYF.

The CDR3 DNA reads TGTGCCAGCAGCGGCGCCGGACAGGTCTACTCTGGGGCCAACGTCCTGACTTTC. Translation gives CASSGAGQVYSGANVLTF. The chain joins TRBV9 to TRBJ2-6; 7 nucleotides match TRBD1. This CDR3 contains 18 residues. In germline, CDR1 is SGDLS, CDR2 YYNGEE. After removal of 3 bases from V and 0 bases from J, the junction contained 9 bases not matched to a gene. The entire variable domain, with the rest obtained from reference TRBV9 and TRBJ2-6, is as follows: DSGVTQTPKHLITATGQRVTLRCSPRSGDLSVYWYQQSLDQGLQFLIQYYNGEERAKGNILERFSAQQFPDLHSELNLSSLELGDSALYFCASSGAGQVYSGANVLTFGAGSRLTVL.

The chain couples TRBV27 to TRBJ2-3; TRBD2 matches 7 bases. After removal of 4 bases from V and 6 bases from J, the junction contained 10 bases not matched to a gene. This CDR3 region has 15 residues. Germline V CDR1 and CDR2: MNHEY, SMNVEV (reference sequence). In DNA, the CDR3 is TGTGCCAGCAGTTCCAACCGGGACTACGTGGATACGCAGTATTTT. Translated: CASSSNRDYVDTQYF.

The chain carries TRBV6-5 and TRBJ1-2, with unresolved D. The germline V gene has CDR1 MNHEY and CDR2 SVGAGI. The CDR3 is made up of 15 amino acids. Trimming cost V 2 bases and J 4 bases, with 14 bases left between them. The CDR3 protein is CASSYGPSSPYGYTF. CDR3 nucleotide sequence: TGTGCCAGCAGTTACGGGCCGTCTTCTCCCTATGGCTACACCTTC.

The CDR3: CASSEADGGFYGYTF. CDR3 nucleotides: TGTGCCAGCAGTGAAGCAGACGGAGGGTTCTATGGCTACACCTTC. J is TRBJ1-2 and V is TRBV6-1; no clear D gene. Germline V gene data show CDR1 as MNHNS and CDR2 as SASEGT. The ends were cut back, 0 bases at V and 4 bases at J, with 12 bases in the middle. This CDR3 comprises 15 residues.

This rearrangement joins TRBV11-2 to TRBJ2-7; tentatively, D is TRBD1 (6 bases). The CDR3 is 12 amino acids. Germline CDR1 reads SGHAT; CDR2 reads FQNNGV. The germline V and J ends were trimmed by 5 bases and 3 bases, with 8 bases remaining between them. The chain's CDR3 is CASSAQGYEQYF. CDR3 nucleotide sequence: TGTGCCAGCAGCGCACAGGGCTACGAGCAGTACTTC. The whole variable domain, remainder taken from reference TRBV11-2 and TRBJ2-7, is EAGVAQSPRYKIIEKRQSVAFWCNPISGHATLYWYQQILGQGPKLLIQFQNNGVVDDSQLPKDRFSAERLKGVDSTLKIQPAKLEDSAVYLCASSAQGYEQYFGPGTRLTVT.

V and J are TRBV7-2 and TRBJ1-2; tentative D call: TRBD1 (5 bases). This CDR3 comprises 17 residues. Per germline, CDR1 SGHTA and CDR2 FQGNSA. V lost 2 bases and J 0 bases, leaving 16 bases between the germline ends. The CDR3 spells CASSLRAGLGPNYGYTF. CDR3 sequence (DNA): TGTGCCAGCAGCTTAAGGGCGGGTCTGGGACCTAACTATGGCTACACCTTC.

The chain has TRBV19 and TRBJ1-1; D gene uncertain. CDR1 is LNHDA, CDR2 SQIVND, per germline (reference sequence). The CDR3 length is 11 residues. Trimming pared 1 base from V and 10 bases from J, leaving 7 bases between. The CDR3 loop is CASSIGEGAFF. The CDR3 nucleotides read TGTGCCAGTAGTATAGGGGAGGGAGCTTTCTTT.

The CDR3 DNA follows: TGTGCCAGCAGCCCTCGGGAGGTCGGCACTGAAGCTTTCTTT. This codes for CASSPREVGTEAFF. The chain uses TRBV6-5 and TRBJ1-1; no clear D gene. The V end was cut by 6 bases, the J end by 4 bases, with 15 bases between. CDR1 is MNHEY and CDR2 is SVGAGI in the germline V gene. The CDR3 runs to 14 residues.

This chain joins TRBV4-2 and TRBJ2-2; D tentatively reads TRBD1 or TRBD2 (6 bases each). The CDR3 length is 15 residues. CDR1 is LGHNA and CDR2 is YNFKEQ in the germline V gene. The V and J ends lost 4 bases and 6 bases respectively, with 15 bases between them. The CDR3 DNA is TGTGCCAGCAGCCCCAAGGGGGGATGGGCCGGGGAGCTGTTTTTT. It yields the protein CASSPKGGWAGELFF.

The chain combines TRBV28 with TRBJ2-2; 9 bases fit TRBD2. Trimming took 3 bases from V and 4 from J; bases not matched to a gene: 6. The CDR3 length is 16 residues. Germline CDR1 is MDHEN and CDR2 is SYDVKM. The CDR3 here is CASSFFSGSLTGELFF. The CDR3 DNA reads as TGTGCCAGCAGTTTCTTTAGCGGGAGCCTCACCGGGGAGCTGTTTTTT.

This clone was seen just once. This chain uses TRBV29-1 with TRBJ2-4; 8 positions match TRBD2. V shed 5 bases, J shed 7 bases, and the junction held 16 bases outside the gene matches. Germline assignment: CDR1 SQVTM and CDR2 ANQGSEA. There are 16 residues in the CDR3. This chain's CDR3 is CSVRSQGKREWNIQYF. CDR3 bases: TGCAGCGTTCGGTCACAGGGCAAGCGGGAGTGGAACATTCAGTACTTC.

The genes are TRBV7-9 and TRBJ1-3; maybe TRBD1 (6 bases). In germline, CDR1 is SEHNR, CDR2 FQNEAQ (reference sequence). Trimming removed 5 bases from V and 4 bases from J, with 24 bases in between. The length of the CDR3 is 18 residues. The CDR3 is CASSIGLRRGGEGNTIYF. Written as DNA, the CDR3 is TGTGCCAGCAGCATAGGATTACGCCGGGGGGGCGAAGGAAACACCATATATTTT.

The chain combines TRBV12-5 with TRBJ1-4, with D hard to call. Deletions cut 1 base from V and 4 bases from J, with 7 bases between. The CDR3 runs to 14 residues. Germline-derived CDR1 and CDR2 are LGHNT and FRNRAP. CDR3 in DNA: TGTGCTAGTGGTTTGGGACTCAGTAATGAAAAACTGTTTTTT. Amino acid sequence: CASGLGLSNEKLFF.

The table lists this clone with a count of one. The rearrangement uses TRBV5-6 and TRBJ1-3; D may be TRBD1 (6 bases). There are 15 residues in the CDR3. V was cut by 2 bases and J by 2 bases, with 11 bases left in between. Germline CDR1 reads SGHDT; CDR2 reads YYEEEE. The CDR3 sequence is CASSLQGRAGNTIYF. CDR3 coding DNA: TGTGCCAGCAGCTTACAGGGCCGGGCTGGAAACACCATATATTTT.

The genes are TRBV6-5 and TRBJ1-1; 8 nucleotides agree with TRBD1. Trimming took 4 bases from V and 4 from J; bases not matched to a gene: 5. CDR3 length: 14 amino acids. The germline V gene encodes CDR1 MNHEY and CDR2 SVGAGI. CDR3 in amino acids: CASSFRGQGTEAFF. The CDR3 DNA is TGTGCCAGCAGTTTCAGGGGGCAAGGCACTGAAGCTTTCTTT.